The 10 T cell receptor beta chains presented below share a single source sample, sequenced in a study of molecular identifiers for immune sequencing clone quantification. TCRdb fed the PCR reads into MiXCR, producing one record per CDR3 protein. The data hold tens of thousands of distinct CDR3 sequences, with 19% observed a single time. What was sequenced was naive CD8+ T cells from blood, with Jurkat cell RNA spiked in. The subset was: FACS-sorted CD8+CD4-CCR7+CD45RA+ naive T cells. These receptors all come from a human donor in good health. Some libraries in this study had Jurkat cell RNA spiked in.

This clonotype was seen repeatedly, ten times or more. CDR3 sequence: CASSQLGTDYFESGANVLTF. The DNA of the CDR3 is TGTGCCAGCAGTCAACTCGGGACAGACTATTTTGAGTCTGGGGCCAACGTCCTGACTTTC. J is TRBJ2-6 and V is TRBV6-5; 7 bases are shared with TRBD1. V shed 5 bases and J 1 base; nucleotides not matched to a gene: 17. The CDR3 has 20 residues. CDR1 is MNHEY, CDR2 SVGAGI, per germline.

Only a few counts were recorded for this clonotype. A clone one base away is much larger, so this may be a read error. J is TRBJ1-3 and V is TRBV9; 7 bases match TRBD1. This CDR3 contains 15 residues. J gave up 2 bases and V 3 bases, and 5 bases lay outside the gene matches. Germline values: CDR1 SGDLS, CDR2 YYNGEE. For the CDR3, the DNA is TGTGCCAGCAGCGCGGACAGGTTCCCTGGAAACACCATATATTTT. Protein sequence: CASSADRFPGNTIYF.

This clonotype was counted ten times or more. The rearrangement links TRBV7-2 to TRBJ2-7; the match to TRBD1 covers 7 bases. Trimming took 3 bases from V and 2 from J; bases not matched to a gene: 4. The V gene's germline CDR1 is SGHTA and CDR2 FQGNSA. The CDR3 sequence is 14 residues long. The CDR3 DNA follows: TGTGCCAGCAGCTTCTACAGGGGCCCCTACGAGCAGTACTTC. Translating it yields CASSFYRGPYEQYF.

Many counts were recorded for this clonotype. The V call is TRBV15, the J call TRBJ2-3, with 9 positions matching TRBD1. This CDR3 region has 16 residues. V shed 0 bases, J shed 5 bases, and the junction held 6 bases outside the gene matches. Per the germline V gene, CDR1 is LNHNV and CDR2 is YYDKDF (reference sequence). The chain's CDR3 is CATSRERDRAIDTQYF. The CDR3 bases are TGTGCCACCAGCAGAGAACGGGACAGGGCGATAGATACGCAGTATTTT.

At least ten counts were recorded for this clonotype. The chain uses TRBV9 and TRBJ1-1, with D unclear. V lost 0 bases and J 7 bases, leaving 10 bases between the germline ends. Germline V gene lookup returns CDR1 SGDLS and CDR2 YYNGEE. The CDR3 covers 13 residues. The CDR3 nucleotides are TGTGCCAGCAGCGTAGATTTTGGGGTTGAAGCTTTCTTT. It translates to CASSVDFGVEAFF. The full variable domain, with the rest looked up from reference TRBV9 and TRBJ1-1, is DSGVTQTPKHLITATGQRVTLRCSPRSGDLSVYWYQQSLDQGLQFLIQYYNGEERAKGNILERFSAQQFPDLHSELNLSSLELGDSALYFCASSVDFGVEAFFGQGTRLTVV.

Notes on this clonotype: A much bigger clone sits one base away, suggesting this may be a read error. The chain employs TRBV6-2 or TRBV6-3 and TRBJ2-7; TRBD2 matches 15 bases. Germline-derived CDR1 and CDR2 are MNHEY and SVGEGT. The CDR3 consists of 21 residues. CDR3 amino acids: CAGSYPLVGLAGGLSAYEQYF. The DNA of the CDR3 is TGTGCCGGCAGTTACCCCTTGGTGGGACTAGCGGGGGGTCTATCGGCCTACGAGCAGTACTTC.

This chain connects TRBV19 to TRBJ2-7, with TRBD1 matching over 7 bases. Germline V gene lookup returns CDR1 LNHDA and CDR2 SQIVND (reference sequence). The junction had 6 bases not matched to a gene; V was cut back by 8 bases and J by 2 bases. The CDR3 length is 13 residues. The CDR3: CASGNRGTYEQYF. The CDR3 DNA follows: TGTGCCAGTGGAAACAGGGGTACCTACGAGCAGTACTTC.

This clonotype was counted ten times or more. The rearrangement joins TRBV30 to TRBJ2-1, with 9 bases fitting TRBD2. J gave up 4 bases and V 1 base, and 17 bases lay outside the gene matches. Germline loops: CDR1 GTSNPN, CDR2 SVGIG (reference sequence). This CDR3 is built from 19 residues. CDR3 sequence: CAWSDPSHLVAGVYNEQFF. In DNA form, the CDR3 reads TGTGCCTGGAGTGACCCCAGCCACTTGGTAGCGGGAGTTTACAATGAGCAGTTCTTC.

The sample holds many counts of this clonotype. This rearrangement joins TRBV27 to TRBJ1-1, with 8 nucleotides matching TRBD1. This CDR3 is built from 14 residues. Trimming took 3 bases from V and 5 from J; bases not matched to a gene: 5. CDR1 MNHEY and CDR2 SMNVEV come from the germline V gene (reference sequence). CDR3 DNA sequence: TGTGCCAGCAGTTTTCAGGGGGCGTTAACTGAAGCTTTCTTT. It specifies CASSFQGALTEAFF.

About this clonotype: A much larger clonotype is one base distant, so this may be a read error. Because it lacks the conserved phenylalanine or tryptophan at the end, this CDR3 is likely a read error. The chain recombines TRBV6-2 or TRBV6-3 with TRBJ1-5; D perhaps matches TRBD1 (5 bases). The CDR3 is 14 amino acids. Trimming removed 6 bases from V and 6 bases from J, with 15 bases in between. Germline values: CDR1 MNHEY, CDR2 SVGEGT. The CDR3 nucleotides read TGTGCCAGCAGCCTGACAGTTACCGGTCAGCCCCAGCATCTT. Protein product: CASSLTVTGQPQHL.